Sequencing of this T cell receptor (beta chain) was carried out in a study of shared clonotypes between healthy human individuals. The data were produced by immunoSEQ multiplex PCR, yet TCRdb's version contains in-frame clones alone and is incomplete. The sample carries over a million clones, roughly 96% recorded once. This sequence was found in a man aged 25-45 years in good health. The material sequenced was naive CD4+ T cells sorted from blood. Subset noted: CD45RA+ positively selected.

The CDR3 spells CASSQRGDGTDTQYF. CDR3 sequence (DNA): TGCGCCAGCAGCCAAAGGGGGGATGGCACAGATACGCAGTATTTT. This chain links TRBV4-1 with TRBJ2-3, with D tentatively TRBD1 or TRBD2 (6 bases each). The germline CDR1 and CDR2 sequences are MGHRA and YSYEKL. This CDR3 has 15 residues. Trimming removed 2 bases from V and 1 base from J, with 10 bases in between.